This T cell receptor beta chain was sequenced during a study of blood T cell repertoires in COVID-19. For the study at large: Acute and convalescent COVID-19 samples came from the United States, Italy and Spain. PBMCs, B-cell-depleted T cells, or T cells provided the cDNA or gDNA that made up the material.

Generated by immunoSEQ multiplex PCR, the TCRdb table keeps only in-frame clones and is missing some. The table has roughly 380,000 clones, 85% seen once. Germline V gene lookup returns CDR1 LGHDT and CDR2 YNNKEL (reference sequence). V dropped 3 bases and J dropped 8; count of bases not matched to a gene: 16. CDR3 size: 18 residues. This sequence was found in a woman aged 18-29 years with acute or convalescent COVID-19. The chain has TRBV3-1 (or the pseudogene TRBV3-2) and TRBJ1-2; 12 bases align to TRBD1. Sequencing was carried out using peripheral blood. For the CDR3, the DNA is TGTGCCAGCAGCCATTTCCCGGGACAGGGGGCGTCATCGGAAGGCTACACCTTC. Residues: CASSHFPGQGASSEGYTF.